The entry below gives a single TCR beta chain sequence along with its context. Its antigen is still unknown. CDR3 length: 15 amino acids. V dropped 1 base and J dropped 4; count of bases not matched to a gene: 3. Germline V CDR1 and CDR2: KGHSH, LQKENI. The data derive from a study of sequential checkpoint blockade in melanoma. Study-wide background: 90 to 95 pretreatment tumor DNA samples were TCRβ immunosequenced. Around 21 patients had tumor biopsies before treatment and at week 13.

Produced via immunoSEQ multiplex PCR; TCRdb's table is partial and in-frame only. This sample carries 6,000 to 7,500 clones, about a fifth of them seen once, and the ten largest clones take roughly 15%. Treatment defined: randomized to nivolumab then ipilimumab (arm A) or the reverse (arm B). Study-level results: Mutational load did not correlate with tumor T-cell fraction or clonality. About 30 times likelier clinical benefit followed increased tumor T-cell fraction and clonality.

The sequence came from a human donor with melanoma. The genes are TRBV18 and TRBJ1-2; the match to TRBD1 covers 10 bases. Sample: tumor tissue (inferred from file names), taken from a patient given nivolumab and ipilimumab in sequence. Here the CDR3 DNA reads TGTGCCAGCTCACCACAGGGACAGGGGAGCTATGGCTACACCTTC. Its protein is CASSPQGQGSYGYTF.